This entry features one TCR beta chain sequence. Unmatched junction bases numbered 7, after V lost 6 bases and J lost 2 bases. Per germline, CDR1 SNHLY and CDR2 FYNNEI. CDR3 size: 14 residues. Recruited during active infection, patients (from Seattle) were subsequently followed longitudinally. The assay was immunoSEQ multiplex PCR, and TCRdb's table has in-frame clones only and misses some. The sample yields around 300,000 clones, 86% seen once. The data originate from a study of blood T cell repertoires in COVID-19. Study background: PBMCs, B-cell-depleted T cells, or T cells were the source of the cDNA or gDNA that made up the material.

The gene calls are TRBV2 and TRBJ2-7, with 7 bases matching TRBD2. Sequenced input: peripheral blood. The sequence was collected from a woman aged 70-85 years with COVID-19, enrolled during active disease. Here the CDR3 reads CASRVGLPTYEQYF. The DNA of the CDR3 is TGTGCCAGCAGGGTGGGACTACCTACCTACGAGCAGTACTTC.